The next 31 T cell receptor beta chains were all read from a single sample in a study of shared clonotypes between healthy human individuals (dated by TCRdb to about 2020). Library preparation was by the immunoSEQ multiplex PCR assay. As stored in TCRdb, this immuneACCESS dataset retains in-frame rearrangements with V and J assigned. A fraction of the clones does not appear; measured against another copy, unresolved V genes explain less than half of the discrepancy, and the remainder lacks a known reason. Across this sample there are 300,000 to 400,000 clones, with over 65% seen only once. About a tenth of the sample lies in the top ten. Sequencing was performed on memory CD4+ T cells sorted from blood. The cell subset or site label on this specimen signifies: CD45RA-negative fraction. These receptors were collected from a man aged 30 to 45 in good health.

The rearrangement links TRBV18 to TRBJ2-2, with D uncertain. The CDR3 extends over 16 amino acids. With 0 bases removed from V and 3 bases from J, the gap between germline ends came to 11 bases. Germline loops: CDR1 KGHSH, CDR2 LQKENI. The CDR3 nucleotides are TGTGCCAGCTCACCACCGTCCCGACAAGACACCGGGGAGCTGTTTTTT. Its translation is CASSPPSRQDTGELFF.

The rearrangement uses TRBV5-5 and TRBJ2-7; D not resolved. Germline V gives CDR1 SGHKS, CDR2 YYEKEE (reference sequence). The CDR3 runs 15 residues. V was pared by 4 bases and J by 3 bases, with 17 bases between. The CDR3 is CASSVVRSPYYEQYF. DNA for the CDR3: TGTGCCAGCAGCGTGGTCCGCTCCCCCTACTACGAGCAGTACTTC.

The chain uses TRBV15 and TRBJ2-3; 12 bases are shared with TRBD2. The CDR3 covers 21 residues. J lost 0 bases, V lost 0 bases, and 13 bases had no gene match. CDR1 and CDR2 from the germline V gene are LNHNV and YYDKDF (reference sequence). CDR3 sequence reads: CATSRDMKRLAGVDSTDTQYF. The CDR3 region has the DNA TGTGCCACCAGCAGAGATATGAAAAGACTAGCGGGAGTTGATAGCACAGATACGCAGTATTTT.

V gene TRBV20-1 combines with J gene TRBJ2-1; D not certain. V lost 0 bases to trimming and J lost 12 bases, with 9 bases between them. From germline, CDR1 is DFQATT and CDR2 SNEGSKA (reference sequence). The CDR3 loop spans 11 amino acids. CDR3 sequence reads: CSARDAPLQFF. For the CDR3, the DNA is TGCAGTGCTAGAGACGCTCCCTTGCAGTTCTTC.

The V and J genes are TRBV27 and TRBJ1-2; D call uncertain. Germline V CDR1 and CDR2: MNHEY, SMNVEV (reference sequence). CDR3 length equals 13 residues. The V gene lost 4 bases and the J gene lost 4 bases, with 10 bases spanning the gap. The CDR3 DNA reads as TGTGCCAGCAGTTCCCACAGCTTCTATGGCTACACCTTC. It codes for CASSSHSFYGYTF.

This clone was observed a few times. The V and J genes are TRBV5-6 and TRBJ1-2, with TRBD1 matching over 9 bases. The CDR3 is 15 amino acids. V lost 3 bases and J lost 2; bases outside the gene matches: 5. From germline, CDR1 is SGHDT and CDR2 YYEEEE. The DNA of the CDR3 is TGTGCCAGCAGCTCTGGGACAGGGCTGAACTATGGCTACACCTTC. It translates to CASSSGTGLNYGYTF.

The chain combines TRBV25-1 with TRBJ2-2; D gene uncertain. Trimming stripped 1 base from V and 8 bases from J, with 5 bases between. Germline lookup yields CDR1 MGHDK and CDR2 SYGVNS. The CDR3 spans 12 residues. CDR3 region: CASSELRGELFF. The CDR3 region has the DNA TGTGCCAGCAGTGAATTGAGGGGGGAGCTGTTTTTT.

The count of this clone is one. The chain has TRBV5-4 and TRBJ2-7, with 7 bases identical to TRBD2. The CDR3 consists of 15 residues. The V and J ends lost 4 bases and 3 bases, in that order; junction bases with no gene match: 10. Germline V CDR1 and CDR2: SGHNT, YYREEE (reference sequence). CDR3 sequence: CASSQVGTTNYEQYF. DNA for the CDR3: TGTGCCAGCAGCCAGGTGGGGACTACAAACTACGAGCAGTACTTC.

V usage is TRBV2 and J usage is TRBJ2-3, with 11 bases fitting TRBD2. The germline V gene encodes CDR1 SNHLY and CDR2 FYNNEI. Unmatched junction bases numbered 2, after V lost 9 bases and J lost 3 bases. The CDR3 covers 13 residues. The CDR3, as DNA: TGTGCCAGGGCTAGCGGGAGGACAGATACGCAGTATTTT. Its translation is CARASGRTDTQYF.

The rearrangement joins TRBV6-5 to TRBJ2-5; TRBD1 aligns across 11 bases. Germline V gene data show CDR1 as MNHEY and CDR2 as SVGAGI. The CDR3 has 14 amino acids. Unmatched junction bases numbered 7, after V lost 10 bases and J lost 3 bases. The CDR3 DNA follows: TGTGCCACCATGGACAGGGGGCGGGAAGAGACCCAGTACTTC. It codes for CATMDRGREETQYF.

The chain links TRBV19 to TRBJ2-6, with TRBD1 matching over 7 bases. In germline, CDR1 is LNHDA, CDR2 SQIVND (reference sequence). The length of the CDR3 is 14 residues. V shed 8 bases and J 2 bases; nucleotides not matched to a gene: 3. The CDR3 loop is CASGDRAGANVLTF. CDR3 nucleotide sequence: TGTGCCAGTGGTGACAGGGCTGGGGCCAACGTCCTGACTTTC.

The CDR3 loop is CASSFHQGSYEQYF. Here the CDR3 DNA reads TGCGCCAGCAGCTTCCATCAAGGGTCCTACGAGCAGTACTTC. The rearrangement links TRBV5-1 to TRBJ2-7, with D uncertain. The CDR3 extends over 14 amino acids. Looked up from germline, CDR1 is SGHRS and CDR2 is YFSETQ. Trimming pared 2 bases from V and 1 base from J, leaving 10 bases between.

The CDR3 is CASSRGNYRGLPTDTQYF. The CDR3 DNA sequence: TGTGCCAGCAGCCGGGGTAATTACAGGGGGCTTCCCACAGATACGCAGTATTTT. V is TRBV5-4 and J is TRBJ2-3; TRBD1 matches 9 bases. The CDR3 consists of 18 residues. V was pared by 4 bases and J by 2 bases, with 14 bases of the junction left unmatched. The germline CDR1 and CDR2 sequences are SGHNT and YYREEE (reference sequence).

The gene calls are TRBV6-1 and TRBJ2-3, with D hard to call. Trimming left V 7 bases short and J 3 bases short, with 5 bases between. Germline CDR1 and CDR2: MNHNS and SASEGT. The CDR3 is 11 residues long. CDR3 DNA sequence: TGTGCCAGCACTGGGACAGATACGCAGTATTTT. Its translation: CASTGTDTQYF.

There are many counts of this clone. This chain uses TRBV6-1 with TRBJ1-2; 7 nucleotides match TRBD1. The germline CDR1 and CDR2 sequences are MNHNS and SASEGT. Trimming at V came to 6 bases and at J to 4 bases, leaving 8 bases not matched to a gene. The length of the CDR3 is 14 residues. The CDR3 nucleotides are TGTGCCAGCAGCCAGGGGGAGGGAGGCTATGGCTACACCTTC. It yields the protein CASSQGEGGYGYTF.

The chain recombines TRBV6-5 with TRBJ1-4; the D is unclear. V lost 6 bases and J lost 8, with 16 bases in between. The CDR3 sequence is 14 residues long. Germline values: CDR1 MNHEY, CDR2 SVGAGI. The CDR3 here is CASRSDVWSEKLFF. CDR3 DNA sequence: TGTGCCAGCAGGTCGGACGTTTGGAGCGAAAAACTGTTTTTT.

The sample holds one count of this clone. The gene calls are TRBV7-9 and TRBJ1-1, with TRBD1 as a possible D gene (6 bases). From germline, CDR1 is SEHNR and CDR2 FQNEAQ (reference sequence). CDR3 length equals 12 residues. Trimming shortened V by 3 bases and J by 6 bases, and 8 bases separated the two germline ends. The CDR3 region is CASSLDSAEAFF. CDR3 DNA: TGTGCCAGCAGCTTGGACAGTGCTGAAGCTTTCTTT.

The genes are TRBV7-9 and TRBJ1-2, with TRBD1 matching 9 bases. With 3 bases clipped from V and 6 bases from J, the junction kept 8 bases outside the gene matches. This CDR3 is built from 15 residues. The germline V gene encodes CDR1 SEHNR and CDR2 FQNEAQ (reference sequence). The CDR3 sequence: CASSFPEGQGDGYTF. For the CDR3, the DNA is TGTGCCAGCAGCTTCCCAGAGGGACAGGGAGATGGCTACACCTTC. The full variable domain, completed using reference TRBV7-9 and TRBJ1-2, is DTGVSQNPRHKITKRGQNVTFRCDPISEHNRLYWYRQTLGQGPEFLTYFQNEAQLEKSRLLSDRFSAERPKGSFSTLEIQRTEQGDSAMYLCASSFPEGQGDGYTFGSGTRLTVV.

The chain uses TRBV6-1 and TRBJ1-4; D remains ambiguous. Germline V gene lookup returns CDR1 MNHNS and CDR2 SASEGT. The CDR3 length is 15 residues. The V and J ends lost 7 bases and 6 bases respectively, with 18 bases between them. The CDR3 loop reads CASTPGRAGDEKLFF. CDR3 sequence (DNA): TGTGCCAGCACCCCCGGGAGGGCGGGCGATGAAAAACTGTTTTTT.

As to this clone: Other DNA sequences in the sample encode the same CDR3. CDR3 in DNA: TGTGCCAGCAGTCTGGGGGGCGGGGGGAACTATGGCTACACCTTC. This sequence encodes CASSLGGGGNYGYTF. The V call is TRBV6-1, the J call TRBJ1-2, with D perhaps TRBD1 (6 bases). Germline assignment: CDR1 MNHNS and CDR2 SASEGT. The CDR3 consists of 15 residues. V shed 5 bases and J shed 2 bases, with 15 bases lying between them.

The V call is TRBV5-1, the J call TRBJ2-7; the D gene is possibly TRBD1 (5 bases). Germline CDR1 SGHRS, CDR2 YFSETQ. V gave up 3 bases and J gave up 3 bases, with 13 bases separating them. The CDR3 spans 14 residues. This CDR3 is CASSSIPGNYEQYF. As DNA, the CDR3 is TGCGCCAGCAGCTCTATTCCAGGGAACTACGAGCAGTACTTC.

The chain links TRBV7-8 to TRBJ2-7; the D gene is possibly TRBD2 (6 bases). Trimming left V 6 bases short and J 2 bases short, with 14 bases between. Per germline, CDR1 SGHVS and CDR2 FQNEAQ. The CDR3 loop spans 14 amino acids. CDR3 region: CASRLGGGPYEQYF. The CDR3, as DNA: TGTGCCAGCAGGTTGGGGGGAGGCCCCTACGAGCAGTACTTC. The full variable domain, completed using reference TRBV7-8 and TRBJ2-7, is GAGVSQSPRYKVAKRGQDVALRCDPISGHVSLFWYQQALGQGPEFLTYFQNEAQLDKSGLPSDRFFAERPEGSVSTLKIQRTQQEDSAVYLCASRLGGGPYEQYFGPGTRLTVT.

The chain joins TRBV7-2 to TRBJ1-2; possible D gene TRBD1, 6 bases. CDR1 is SGHTA and CDR2 is FQGNSA in the germline V gene. V was clipped by 5 bases and J by 4 bases, with 14 bases between them. The length of the CDR3 is 14 residues. CDR3 sequence: CASSPPLGAYGYTF. The DNA of the CDR3 is TGTGCCAGCAGCCCGCCGTTGGGGGCCTATGGCTACACCTTC.

This clone came up a few times. This chain connects TRBV7-2 to TRBJ2-1, with D unclear. CDR1 SGHTA and CDR2 FQGNSA come from the germline V gene. V was trimmed by 5 bases and J by 2 bases, leaving 10 bases between them. The CDR3 extends over 14 amino acids. CDR3 region: CASSAHPPYNEQFF. The CDR3 nucleotides are TGTGCCAGCAGCGCCCATCCGCCCTACAATGAGCAGTTCTTC.

A few counts support this clone. V usage is TRBV5-4 and J usage is TRBJ1-2; TRBD1 is a possible D gene (6 bases). V lost 0 bases and J 2 bases, leaving 8 bases between the germline ends. The V gene's germline CDR1 is SGHNT and CDR2 YYREEE (reference sequence). This CDR3 is built from 14 residues. CDR3 protein: CASSLGQANYGYTF. For the CDR3, the DNA is TGTGCCAGCAGCTTGGGACAGGCAAACTATGGCTACACCTTC. Full variable domain (outside the CDR3, taken from reference TRBV5-4 and TRBJ1-2): ETGVTQSPTHLIKTRGQQVTLRCSSQSGHNTVSWYQQALGQGPQFIFQYYREEENGRGNFPPRFSGLQFPNYSSELNVNALELDDSALYLCASSLGQANYGYTFGSGTRLTVV.

The chain couples TRBV29-1 to TRBJ2-7; 12 bases fit TRBD2. The ends lost 7 bases at V and 2 bases at J; junction bases unmatched: 9. The CDR3 is 15 amino acids. CDR1 and CDR2 from the germline V gene are SQVTM and ANQGSEA. The CDR3 nucleotides are TGCAGCGCCATCCCTAGCGGGAGGGCCACCTACGAGCAGTACTTC. Residues: CSAIPSGRATYEQYF.

The chain employs TRBV7-2 and TRBJ2-3; TRBD2 aligns across 11 bases. V dropped 1 base and J dropped 5; count of bases not matched to a gene: 8. The length of the CDR3 is 17 residues. Germline lookup yields CDR1 SGHTA and CDR2 FQGNSA. CDR3: CASSLETSGTVRDTQYF. In DNA, the CDR3 is TGTGCCAGCAGCTTAGAGACTAGCGGGACCGTCCGAGATACGCAGTATTTT.

In its sample, this clone was seen once. The rearrangement joins TRBV9 to TRBJ2-7, with D perhaps being TRBD1 or TRBD2 (6 bases each). The V and J ends lost 0 bases and 2 bases respectively, with 9 bases between them. Germline assignment: CDR1 SGDLS and CDR2 YYNGEE. The CDR3 totals 14 residues. CDR3 sequence reads: CASSVGGAAYEQYF. The CDR3 DNA follows: TGTGCCAGCAGCGTAGGGGGGGCAGCCTACGAGCAGTACTTC.

The rearrangement links TRBV5-6 to TRBJ2-2; 9 bases are a match to TRBD2. Germline V gene lookup returns CDR1 SGHDT and CDR2 YYEEEE. The CDR3 is 19 residues long. V lost 1 base, J lost 3 bases, and 13 bases stayed unmatched. As DNA, the CDR3 is TGTGCCAGCAGCTTGTTTGCGGGAGGGACCAGTTTGGACACCGGGGAGCTGTTTTTT. It yields the protein CASSLFAGGTSLDTGELFF.

The rearrangement uses TRBV29-1 and TRBJ1-4, with 8 nucleotides matching TRBD1. The length of the CDR3 is 15 residues. Per germline, CDR1 SQVTM and CDR2 ANQGSEA. V lost 7 bases to trimming and J lost 6 bases; unmatched junction nucleotides: 13. CDR3 region: CSATTDRGLDEKLFF. Here the CDR3 DNA reads TGCAGCGCCACTACTGACAGGGGATTGGATGAAAAACTGTTTTTT.

The DNA of the CDR3 is TGTGCCAGCAGCGTAGCTACTCACAATGAGCAGTTCTTC. Translated: CASSVATHNEQFF. The rearrangement links TRBV9 to TRBJ2-1; D not certain. The CDR3 totals 13 residues. Germline V CDR1 and CDR2: SGDLS, YYNGEE. The germline V and J ends were trimmed by 0 bases and 5 bases, with 6 bases remaining between them.